This is a list of T cell receptor beta chains from one sample in a study of blood T cell repertoires in COVID-19. Profiled with immunoSEQ multiplex PCR; TCRdb holds only in-frame clones, not every one. The top ten clones hold 16% of a sample with about 110,000 clones, 60% to 80% of them seen once. Sequenced material: peripheral blood. These receptors originate from a woman older than 75 with active or convalescent COVID-19. CDR3s include the opening cysteine and the closing phenylalanine or tryptophan. A D gene is named only where the DNA matches it firmly. The listing skips clone size in some rows; elsewhere it reads once, few, many or a size class.

CDR3 DNA: TGTGCCAGCAGTGACACCTCGGGACTGGGCGGGGGTGAGCAGTTCTTC
CDR3 protein: CASSDTSGLGGGEQFF
V gene: TRBV27
clone size: once
D gene: TRBD2
J gene: TRBJ2-1

CDR3 DNA: TGTGCCACGGGCGGGGACAGGGGCACAGATACGCAGTATTTT
CDR3 protein: CATGGDRGTDTQYF
V gene: TRBV19
clone size: once
D gene: TRBD1
J gene: TRBJ2-3

CDR3 DNA: TGTGCCAGCAGTTCCTATGGTGAGCAGTTCTTC
CDR3 protein: CASSSYGEQFF
V gene: TRBV27
clone size: few
D gene: .
J gene: TRBJ2-1

CDR3 DNA: TGTGCCAGCAGCGGCGGACTAGCGGGGCCTTACAATGAGCAGTTCTTC
CDR3 protein: CASSGGLAGPYNEQFF
V gene: TRBV5-8
clone size: .
D gene: TRBD2
J gene: TRBJ2-1

CDR3 DNA: TGTGCCAGCAGTGTAGGGGTCGGCGGTCGGGATGAGCAGTTCTTC
CDR3 protein: CASSVGVGGRDEQFF
V gene: TRBV2
clone size: .
D gene: .
J gene: TRBJ2-1

CDR3 DNA: TGCAGCGTCGACAGGGGGAAGCGGAATGAGCAGTTCTTC
CDR3 protein: CSVDRGKRNEQFF
V gene: TRBV29-1
clone size: .
D gene: TRBD1
J gene: TRBJ2-1

CDR3 DNA: TGTGCCAGCTCGGGACTAGCGTGGAATGAGCAGTTCTTC
CDR3 protein: CASSGLAWNEQFF
V gene: TRBV18
clone size: .
D gene: TRBD2
J gene: TRBJ2-1

CDR3 DNA: TGTGCCAGCTCACTAACGACAGGCTCCACCGGGGAGCTGTTTTTT
CDR3 protein: CASSLTTGSTGELFF
V gene: TRBV18
clone size: .
D gene: .
J gene: TRBJ2-2

CDR3 DNA: TGCGCCAGCAGCTTGTATGGGGGCGCGAACGAGCAGTACTTC
CDR3 protein: CASSLYGGANEQYF
V gene: TRBV5-1
clone size: .
D gene: .
J gene: TRBJ2-7

CDR3 DNA: TGTGCCAGCAGTGAGGCGCTAGCGGGTGACGAGGAGCAGTACTTC
CDR3 protein: CASSEALAGDEEQYF
V gene: TRBV2
clone size: few
D gene: TRBD2
J gene: TRBJ2-7

CDR3 DNA: TGTGCCAGTAGTGCGGACAGAACCTACGAGCAGTACTTC
CDR3 protein: CASSADRTYEQYF
V gene: TRBV19
clone size: .
D gene: .
J gene: TRBJ2-7

CDR3 DNA: TGTGCCAGCAGCCCGGACAGGGGTTACGAGCAGTACTTC
CDR3 protein: CASSPDRGYEQYF
V gene: TRBV11-2
clone size: .
D gene: TRBD1
J gene: TRBJ2-7

CDR3 DNA: TGTGCCAGCCACACTAGCGGGAGCTACAATGAGCAGTTCTTC
CDR3 protein: CASHTSGSYNEQFF
V gene: TRBV27
clone size: .
D gene: TRBD2
J gene: TRBJ2-1

CDR3 DNA: TGTGCCAGCAGCTTATTCACTAGCGGGAGGTTCCACTACGAGCAGTACTTC
CDR3 protein: CASSLFTSGRFHYEQYF
V gene: TRBV7-2
clone size: .
D gene: TRBD2
J gene: TRBJ2-7

CDR3 DNA: TGTGCCAGCAGTGAATCTGGCCTTCTAGCCAACACAGATACGCAGTATTTT
CDR3 protein: CASSESGLLANTDTQYF
V gene: TRBV25-1
clone size: .
D gene: .
J gene: TRBJ2-3

CDR3 DNA: TGTGCCAGCAGTTTCCAGCAGGCATACGAGCAGTACTTC
CDR3 protein: CASSFQQAYEQYF
V gene: TRBV27
clone size: few
D gene: .
J gene: TRBJ2-7

CDR3 DNA: TGCGCCAGCAGCTTGGGCGGGGGGCCCTACGAGCAGTACTTC
CDR3 protein: CASSLGGGPYEQYF
V gene: TRBV5-1
clone size: .
D gene: TRBD2
J gene: TRBJ2-7

CDR3 DNA: TGTGCCAGCAGTTTCCAACTAGCGGGAGAGGAAAAGTTCTTC
CDR3 protein: CASSFQLAGEEKFF
V gene: TRBV11-2
clone size: .
D gene: TRBD2
J gene: TRBJ2-1

CDR3 DNA: TGTGCCAGTGGGACTAGCGGTACCACTAATGAGCAGTTCTTC
CDR3 protein: CASGTSGTTNEQFF
V gene: TRBV19
clone size: .
D gene: TRBD2
J gene: TRBJ2-1

CDR3 DNA: TGTGCCAGTAGTATGAACTTGCTGGGCGGGCTTGGGGAGACCCAGTACTTC
CDR3 protein: CASSMNLLGGLGETQYF
V gene: TRBV19
clone size: .
D gene: .
J gene: TRBJ2-5

CDR3 DNA: TGTGCCAGCAGCTTATTGGTTCCGAGAGGTGGCGGGCCTATCTCCTACGAGCAGTACTTC
CDR3 protein: CASSLLVPRGGGPISYEQYF
V gene: TRBV13
clone size: .
D gene: .
J gene: TRBJ2-7

CDR3 DNA: TGTGCCACCAGCAGAGATGGGAGGGGGGGAGAGCAGTTCTTC
CDR3 protein: CATSRDGRGGEQFF
V gene: TRBV15
clone size: .
D gene: .
J gene: TRBJ2-1

CDR3 DNA: TGTGCCAGCAGTTTAGAGCCCTCTATTGGCTACACCTTC
CDR3 protein: CASSLEPSIGYTF
V gene: TRBV12-3/TRBV12-4
clone size: .
D gene: .
J gene: TRBJ1-2

CDR3 DNA: TGTGCCAGCAGTTTATCCTTCGGGTCCACTGAAGCTTTCTTT
CDR3 protein: CASSLSFGSTEAFF
V gene: TRBV27
clone size: .
D gene: .
J gene: TRBJ1-1

CDR3 DNA: TGTGCCAGCAGCCCCGGGTCCCTAGGCGGCTACACCTTC
CDR3 protein: CASSPGSLGGYTF
V gene: TRBV5-4
clone size: .
D gene: .
J gene: TRBJ1-2

CDR3 DNA: TGTGCCAGCAGCTTAGCGGTTAGCGGGAGTAGAGATACGCAGTATTTT
CDR3 protein: CASSLAVSGSRDTQYF
V gene: TRBV7-6
clone size: .
D gene: TRBD2
J gene: TRBJ2-3

CDR3 DNA: TGCGCCAGCAGCGAACAGGGGAACACTGAAGCTTTCTTT
CDR3 protein: CASSEQGNTEAFF
V gene: TRBV5-1
clone size: .
D gene: .
J gene: TRBJ1-1

CDR3 DNA: TGTGCCAGCAGCGGATACAGGGGATTCGGGGAGCTGTTTTTT
CDR3 protein: CASSGYRGFGELFF
V gene: TRBV7-6
clone size: few
D gene: TRBD1
J gene: TRBJ2-2

CDR3 DNA: TGCAGCGTTGTTAGCGGGTTGGGCACGACGCAGTATTTT
CDR3 protein: CSVVSGLGTTQYF
V gene: TRBV29-1
clone size: few
D gene: TRBD2
J gene: TRBJ2-3

CDR3 DNA: TGTGCCAGCAGCCATGGGGGCAGCTACGAGCAGTACTTC
CDR3 protein: CASSHGGSYEQYF
V gene: TRBV7-9
clone size: .
D gene: .
J gene: TRBJ2-7

CDR3 DNA: TGTGCCATCAAGGGACAGGGGGAATCCTCTGGGGCCAACGTCCTGACTTTC
CDR3 protein: CAIKGQGESSGANVLTF
V gene: TRBV10-3
clone size: .
D gene: TRBD1
J gene: TRBJ2-6

CDR3 DNA: TGTGCCAGCAGCCAGACTAGGCAAGGTGAGCAGTTCTTC
CDR3 protein: CASSQTRQGEQFF
V gene: TRBV3-1/TRBV3-2
clone size: .
D gene: .
J gene: TRBJ2-1

CDR3 DNA: TGTGCCAGCAGCCCCGGCCCCGGGTTGCAGCCCCAGCATTTT
CDR3 protein: CASSPGPGLQPQHF
V gene: TRBV5-4
clone size: .
D gene: .
J gene: TRBJ1-5

CDR3 DNA: TGTGCCAGCAGCCCAGGACAGGGCGATGGCTACACCTTC
CDR3 protein: CASSPGQGDGYTF
V gene: TRBV7-3
clone size: once
D gene: TRBD1
J gene: TRBJ1-2

CDR3 DNA: TGTGCCAGCAGGCGCGCAACTAATGAAAAACTGTTTTTT
CDR3 protein: CASRRATNEKLFF
V gene: TRBV7-2
clone size: .
D gene: .
J gene: TRBJ1-4

CDR3 DNA: TGTGCCAGCTCACCGTCGGGGGTGGTTACACGGAATGAGCAGTTCTTC
CDR3 protein: CASSPSGVVTRNEQFF
V gene: TRBV18
clone size: few
D gene: .
J gene: TRBJ2-1

CDR3 DNA: TGTGCCAGCAGCCCGGCCGGGACAGGGAACGGGGAGCTGTTTTTT
CDR3 protein: CASSPAGTGNGELFF
V gene: TRBV9
clone size: .
D gene: TRBD1
J gene: TRBJ2-2

CDR3 DNA: TGCGCCAGCAGCTTAGGGACAGGGTACAGAGGAGAGACCCAGTACTTC
CDR3 protein: CASSLGTGYRGETQYF
V gene: TRBV5-1
clone size: .
D gene: TRBD1
J gene: TRBJ2-5

CDR3 DNA: TGTGCCATCCGGGGCGGAGGGACTAGCGGGATTCTAAATGAGCAGTTCTTC
CDR3 protein: CAIRGGGTSGILNEQFF
V gene: TRBV28
clone size: .
D gene: TRBD2
J gene: TRBJ2-1

CDR3 DNA: TGTGCCAGCAGCAAAGAGCGGAGCCGGACAGATACGCAGTATTTT
CDR3 protein: CASSKERSRTDTQYF
V gene: TRBV7-6
clone size: .
D gene: .
J gene: TRBJ2-3

CDR3 DNA: TGCAGCGTAGAGGGACAGGGTGGGACCATTGATGAGCAGTTCTTC
CDR3 protein: CSVEGQGGTIDEQFF
V gene: TRBV29-1
clone size: .
D gene: TRBD1
J gene: TRBJ2-1

CDR3 DNA: TGTGCCAGCAGTACCACTAGCGGGAGCTCAGATACGCAGTATTTT
CDR3 protein: CASSTTSGSSDTQYF
V gene: TRBV28
clone size: .
D gene: TRBD2
J gene: TRBJ2-3

CDR3 DNA: TGTGCCAGTAGTATTCGGGTGGTCGCCTATAATTCACCCCTCCACTTT
CDR3 protein: CASSIRVVAYNSPLHF
V gene: TRBV19
clone size: .
D gene: .
J gene: TRBJ1-6

CDR3 DNA: TGTGCCAGCAGCTCGTGCGGGACTAGCGGGAGAATCTACGAGCAGTACTTC
CDR3 protein: CASSSCGTSGRIYEQYF
V gene: TRBV11-3
clone size: .
D gene: TRBD2
J gene: TRBJ2-7

CDR3 DNA: TGTGCCAGCAGTCCTAGCCGCCTCGGTAATGAGCAGTTCTTC
CDR3 protein: CASSPSRLGNEQFF
V gene: TRBV2
clone size: .
D gene: .
J gene: TRBJ2-1

CDR3 DNA: TGTGCCAGCAGCTCCAGGGGTCGCCACAATGAGCAGTTCTTC
CDR3 protein: CASSSRGRHNEQFF
V gene: TRBV7-3
clone size: .
D gene: .
J gene: TRBJ2-1

CDR3 DNA: TGTGCCAGTAGTGTGGACAGGAGCTCCTACGAGCAGTACTTC
CDR3 protein: CASSVDRSSYEQYF
V gene: TRBV19
clone size: .
D gene: TRBD1
J gene: TRBJ2-7

CDR3 DNA: TGTGCCAGCAGTTTATTGGGGGCGCACGGCTACACCTTC
CDR3 protein: CASSLLGAHGYTF
V gene: TRBV28
clone size: .
D gene: .
J gene: TRBJ1-2

CDR3 DNA: TGCAGCGTCGCAGGACAGGGGGTCAGGGAGTACTTC
CDR3 protein: CSVAGQGVREYF
V gene: TRBV29-1
clone size: .
D gene: TRBD1
J gene: TRBJ2-7

CDR3 DNA: TGTGCCAGCAGCCGTGGACAGGGGGTTGACTATGGCTACACCTTC
CDR3 protein: CASSRGQGVDYGYTF
V gene: TRBV5-5
clone size: .
D gene: TRBD1
J gene: TRBJ1-2

CDR3 DNA: TGTGCCAGCAGCAATCCGGGACTAGCGGGAGGTGACACTGGGGCCAACGTCCTGACTTTC
CDR3 protein: CASSNPGLAGGDTGANVLTF
V gene: TRBV7-9
clone size: .
D gene: TRBD2
J gene: TRBJ2-6

CDR3 DNA: TGCAGCGTTTTACAGGGTAATGAGCAGTTCTTC
CDR3 protein: CSVLQGNEQFF
V gene: TRBV29-1
clone size: .
D gene: .
J gene: TRBJ2-1

CDR3 DNA: TGTGCCACCTCCGGACAGGGGAGGTTCTACGAGCAGTACTTC
CDR3 protein: CATSGQGRFYEQYF
V gene: TRBV6-6
clone size: .
D gene: TRBD1
J gene: TRBJ2-7

CDR3 DNA: TGTGCCATCAGTGAGTCGGGACAGAATCAGCCCCAGCATTTT
CDR3 protein: CAISESGQNQPQHF
V gene: TRBV10-3
clone size: .
D gene: TRBD1
J gene: TRBJ1-5

CDR3 DNA: TGTGCCAGCAGTTACTCGTGGGGGCGCACTGAAGCTTTCTTT
CDR3 protein: CASSYSWGRTEAFF
V gene: TRBV6-5
clone size: .
D gene: .
J gene: TRBJ1-1

CDR3 DNA: TGTGCCAGCAGCGACACGATGGGGGCCCCGAACACTGAAGCTTTCTTT
CDR3 protein: CASSDTMGAPNTEAFF
V gene: TRBV7-9
clone size: .
D gene: .
J gene: TRBJ1-1

CDR3 DNA: TGTGCCAGCAGTGATCCGGGACACTTAGGGGGTCAGCCCCAGCATTTT
CDR3 protein: CASSDPGHLGGQPQHF
V gene: TRBV6-2/TRBV6-3
clone size: few
D gene: .
J gene: TRBJ1-5

CDR3 DNA: TGCAGTCTCTCCGGGAACACTGAAGCTTTCTTT
CDR3 protein: CSLSGNTEAFF
V gene: TRBV20-1
clone size: .
D gene: .
J gene: TRBJ1-1

CDR3 DNA: TGTGCCAGCAGTTACATAAGGACAGGAGGCTCCTACGAGCAGTACTTC
CDR3 protein: CASSYIRTGGSYEQYF
V gene: TRBV6-5
clone size: few
D gene: TRBD1
J gene: TRBJ2-7

CDR3 DNA: TGTGCCAGCGAGGACGGTGGACTATATGGCTACACCTTC
CDR3 protein: CASEDGGLYGYTF
V gene: TRBV7-9
clone size: .
D gene: .
J gene: TRBJ1-2